This T cell receptor (beta chain) was profiled in a study of PD-1 blockade in classical Hodgkin lymphoma. Study as a whole: Patients had nivolumab dosed at 3 mg/kg, delivered intravenously every 2 weeks. Whole-study findings and limits: Newly diagnosed patients reportedly had lower baseline TCR diversity than healthy donors.

V shed 2 bases and J 9 bases; nucleotides not matched to a gene: 16. The CDR3 has 18 residues. Germline loops: CDR1 LNHDA, CDR2 SQIVND (reference sequence). Notes on this clone: Its antigen is currently unknown.

Autologous stem cell transplantation was followed by relapse in every patient, and brentuximab vedotin exposure varied. The protocol was immunoSEQ multiplex PCR, while the TCRdb copy is restricted to in-frame clones and leaves out a portion. Seen here are around 13,000 clones, around 80% observed once, and the top ten hold roughly 4.2%. The TCR sequence derives from a human donor with classical Hodgkin lymphoma. Here the sequenced sample was peripheral blood mononuclear cells (PBMCs), taken at baseline. The J gene is TRBJ1-6, the V gene TRBV19; 7 nucleotides align to TRBD1. The CDR3: CASSIFILGQKYGSPLHF. CDR3 coding DNA: TGTGCCAGTAGTATATTCATCCTGGGACAGAAGTACGGTTCACCCCTCCACTTT.